The clone carrying this TCR beta chain appeared a few times. The antigen is not known. This sample was taken from a study of vaccination effects on CD4 cells after COVID-19. Across the study: Participants were vaccinated with two doses of either the BNT162b2 or mRNA-1273 vaccine.

The repertoire was sequenced with immunoSEQ multiplex PCR; TCRdb's copy has only in-frame clones and lacks some. Among approximately 30,000 clones listed, about 80% were seen once. V lost 8 bases, J lost 1 base, and 15 bases lay in between. Germline V gives CDR1 MNHEY, CDR2 SMNVEV (reference sequence). The CDR3 is 15 residues long. After expansion with viral peptide pools in the ViraFEST assay, antigen-specific CD4+ T cells were sequenced. Culturing for 10 to 11 days preceded CD4+ T cell isolation. Previously uninfected by SARS-CoV-2, the vaccine recipients also showed negative nucleocapsid antibodies.

The chain recombines TRBV27 with TRBJ1-5; D perhaps matches TRBD1 (6 bases). This receptor was identified in a human donor who received a COVID-19 vaccine. The material was CD4+ T cells from PBMCs cultured with HCoV-OC43 spike peptides, obtained before COVID-19 vaccination. The subset was: HCoV-OC43 spike overlapping peptide pool stimulation. DNA of the CDR3: TGTGCCAGCTCCCCCAGCAGGGGAAGCAATCAGCCCCAGCATTTT. This sequence encodes CASSPSRGSNQPQHF.